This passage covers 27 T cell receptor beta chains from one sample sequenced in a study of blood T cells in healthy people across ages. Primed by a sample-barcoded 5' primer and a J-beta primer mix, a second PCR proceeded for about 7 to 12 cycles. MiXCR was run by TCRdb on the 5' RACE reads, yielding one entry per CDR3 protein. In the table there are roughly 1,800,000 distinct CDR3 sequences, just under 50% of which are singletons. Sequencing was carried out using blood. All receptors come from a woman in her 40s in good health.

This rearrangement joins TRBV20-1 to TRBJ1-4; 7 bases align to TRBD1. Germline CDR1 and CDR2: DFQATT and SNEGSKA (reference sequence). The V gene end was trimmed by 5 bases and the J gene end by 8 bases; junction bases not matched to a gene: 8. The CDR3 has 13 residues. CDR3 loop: CSAWRQGVEKLFF. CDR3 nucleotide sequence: TGCAGTGCTTGGAGACAGGGCGTGGAAAAACTGTTTTTT.

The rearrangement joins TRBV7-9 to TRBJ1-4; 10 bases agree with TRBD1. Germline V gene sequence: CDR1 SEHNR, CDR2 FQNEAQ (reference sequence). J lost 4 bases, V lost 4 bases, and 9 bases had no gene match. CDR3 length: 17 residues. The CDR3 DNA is TGTGCCAGCAGCTCCCGGGACAGGGGTGTATTTAATGAAAAACTGTTTTTT. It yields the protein CASSSRDRGVFNEKLFF.

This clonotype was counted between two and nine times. CDR3 sequence: CASSSRVSAYNEQFF. For the CDR3, the DNA is TGCGCCAGCAGCTCCCGGGTCTCAGCCTACAATGAGCAGTTCTTC. The rearrangement joins TRBV5-1 to TRBJ2-1, with no clear D. V was clipped by 3 bases and J by 2 bases, with 12 bases between them. CDR1 is SGHRS, CDR2 YFSETQ, per germline. CDR3 length: 15 amino acids.

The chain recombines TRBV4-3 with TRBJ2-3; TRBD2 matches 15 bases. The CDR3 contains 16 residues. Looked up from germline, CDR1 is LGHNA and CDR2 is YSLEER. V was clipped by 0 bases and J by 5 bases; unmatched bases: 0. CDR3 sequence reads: CASSQEGLAGGDTQYF. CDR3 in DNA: TGCGCCAGCAGCCAAGAGGGACTAGCGGGGGGAGATACGCAGTATTTT.

CDR3 residues: CAISDSEGDRGYF. The CDR3 DNA reads as TGTGCCATCAGCGACTCCGAGGGGGACAGGGGGTACTTC. The chain is built from TRBV10-3 and TRBJ2-4; TRBD1 matches at 10 bases. Germline lookup yields CDR1 ENHRY and CDR2 SYGVKD. This CDR3 spans 13 amino acids. The V and J ends lost 6 bases and 15 bases, in that order; junction bases with no gene match: 11.

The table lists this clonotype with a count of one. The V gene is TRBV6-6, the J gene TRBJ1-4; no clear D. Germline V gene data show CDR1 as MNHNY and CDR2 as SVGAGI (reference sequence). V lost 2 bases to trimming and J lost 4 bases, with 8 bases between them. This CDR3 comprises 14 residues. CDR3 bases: TGTGCCAGCAGTTACGGGCGGATTAATGAAAAACTGTTTTTT. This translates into CASSYGRINEKLFF.

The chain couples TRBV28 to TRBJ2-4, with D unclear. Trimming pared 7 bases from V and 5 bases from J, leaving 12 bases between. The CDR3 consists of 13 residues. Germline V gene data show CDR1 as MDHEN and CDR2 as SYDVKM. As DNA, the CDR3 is TGTGCCAGCACCCACGTTCGGGAAAACATTCAGTACTTC. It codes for CASTHVRENIQYF.

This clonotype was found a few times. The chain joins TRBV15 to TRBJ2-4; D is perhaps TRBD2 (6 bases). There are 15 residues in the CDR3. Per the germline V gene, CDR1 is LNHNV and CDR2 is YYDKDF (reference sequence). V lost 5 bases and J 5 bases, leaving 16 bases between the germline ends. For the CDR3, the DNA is TGTGCCACCAGCCGCCCCGCGGGACGGGAAAACATTCAGTACTTC. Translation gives CATSRPAGRENIQYF.

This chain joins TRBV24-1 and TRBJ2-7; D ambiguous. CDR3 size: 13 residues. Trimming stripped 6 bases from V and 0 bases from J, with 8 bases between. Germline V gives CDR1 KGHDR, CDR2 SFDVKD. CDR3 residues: CATSHKSSYEQYF. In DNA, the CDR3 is TGTGCCACCAGTCATAAGAGCTCCTACGAGCAGTACTTC.

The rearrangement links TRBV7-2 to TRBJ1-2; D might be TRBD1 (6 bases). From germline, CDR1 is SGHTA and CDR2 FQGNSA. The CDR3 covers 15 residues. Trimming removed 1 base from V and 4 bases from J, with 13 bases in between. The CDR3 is CASSLVEQGLYGYTF. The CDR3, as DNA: TGTGCCAGCAGCTTAGTGGAACAGGGTCTCTATGGCTACACCTTC.

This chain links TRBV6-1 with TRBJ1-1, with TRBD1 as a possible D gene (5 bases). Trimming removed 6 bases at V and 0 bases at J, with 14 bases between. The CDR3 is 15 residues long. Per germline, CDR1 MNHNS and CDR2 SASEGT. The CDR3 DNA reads TGTGCCAGCAGAGGGTTCGGGGACCTGAACACTGAAGCTTTCTTT. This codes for CASRGFGDLNTEAFF.

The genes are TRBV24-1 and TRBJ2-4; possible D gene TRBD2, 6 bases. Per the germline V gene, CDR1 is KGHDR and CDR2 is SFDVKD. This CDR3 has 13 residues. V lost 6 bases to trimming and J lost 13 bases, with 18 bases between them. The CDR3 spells CATSPLTGGEQYF. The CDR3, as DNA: TGTGCCACCAGTCCTTTAACCGGGGGTGAGCAGTACTTC.

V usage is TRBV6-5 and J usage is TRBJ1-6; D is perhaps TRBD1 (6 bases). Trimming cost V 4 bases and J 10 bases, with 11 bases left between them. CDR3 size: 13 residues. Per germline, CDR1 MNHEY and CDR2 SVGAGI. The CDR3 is CASSLGGQSPLHF. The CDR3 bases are TGTGCCAGCAGTTTAGGGGGTCAGTCACCCCTCCACTTT.

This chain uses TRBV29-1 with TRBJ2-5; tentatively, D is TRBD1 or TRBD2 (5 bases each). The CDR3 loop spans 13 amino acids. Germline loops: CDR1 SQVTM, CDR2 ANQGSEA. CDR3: CGGGRAIQETQYF. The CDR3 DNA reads TGCGGGGGTGGCAGGGCCATCCAAGAGACCCAGTACTTC.

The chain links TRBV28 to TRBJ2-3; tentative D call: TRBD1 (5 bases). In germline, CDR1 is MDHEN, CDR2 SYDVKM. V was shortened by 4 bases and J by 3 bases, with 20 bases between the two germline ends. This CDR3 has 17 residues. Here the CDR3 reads CASSSPSGKGWTDTQYF. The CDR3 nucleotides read TGTGCCAGCAGTTCCCCGTCAGGGAAGGGTTGGACAGATACGCAGTATTTT.

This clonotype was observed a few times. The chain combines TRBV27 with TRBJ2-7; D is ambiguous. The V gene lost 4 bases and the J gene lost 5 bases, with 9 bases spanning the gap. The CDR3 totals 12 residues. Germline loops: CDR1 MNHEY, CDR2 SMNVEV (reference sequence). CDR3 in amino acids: CASSSQWNEQYF. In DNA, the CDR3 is TGTGCCAGCAGTTCTCAATGGAACGAGCAGTACTTC.

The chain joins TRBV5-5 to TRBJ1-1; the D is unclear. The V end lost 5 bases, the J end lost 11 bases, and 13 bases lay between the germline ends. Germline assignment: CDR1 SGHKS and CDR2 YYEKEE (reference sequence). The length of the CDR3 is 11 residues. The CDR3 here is CASRINVRAFF. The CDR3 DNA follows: TGTGCCAGCAGAATTAATGTGAGGGCTTTCTTT. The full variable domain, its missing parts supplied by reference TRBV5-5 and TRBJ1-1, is DAGVTQSPTHLIKTRGQQVTLRCSPISGHKSVSWYQQVLGQGPQFIFQYYEKEERGRGNFPDRFSARQFPNYSSELNVNALLLGDSALYLCASRINVRAFFGQGTRLTVV.

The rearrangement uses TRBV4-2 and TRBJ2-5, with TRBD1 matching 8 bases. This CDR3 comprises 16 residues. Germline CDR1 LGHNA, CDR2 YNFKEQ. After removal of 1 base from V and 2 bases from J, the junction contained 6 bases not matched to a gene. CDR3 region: CASSQAGQGEQETQYF. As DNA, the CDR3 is TGTGCCAGCAGCCAAGCTGGACAGGGTGAACAAGAGACCCAGTACTTC.

The CDR3 reads CASSPARNNEQFF. DNA for the CDR3: TGTGCCAGCAGCCCGGCGAGGAACAATGAGCAGTTCTTC. V is TRBV9 and J is TRBJ2-1; D remains ambiguous. Germline CDR1 and CDR2: SGDLS and YYNGEE. This CDR3 has 13 amino acids. The V end was cut by 4 bases, the J end by 5 bases, with 10 bases between.

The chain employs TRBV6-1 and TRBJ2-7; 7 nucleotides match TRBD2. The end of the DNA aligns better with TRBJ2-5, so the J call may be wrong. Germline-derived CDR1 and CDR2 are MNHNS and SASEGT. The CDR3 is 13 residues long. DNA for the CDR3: TGTGCCAGCACACTCGAGCGGGGAGGGACCCAGTACTTC. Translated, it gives CASTLERGGTQYF.

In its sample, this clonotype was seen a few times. In DNA form, the CDR3 reads TGTGCCAGCAGCTCCTCAGGGGGCTATAATTCACCCCTCCACTTT. It specifies CASSSSGGYNSPLHF. The J gene is TRBJ1-6, the V gene TRBV12-3 or TRBV12-4; 7 bases agree with TRBD1. CDR3 length: 15 amino acids. V trimming: 6 bases; J trimming: 3 bases; junction bases outside the gene matches: 5.

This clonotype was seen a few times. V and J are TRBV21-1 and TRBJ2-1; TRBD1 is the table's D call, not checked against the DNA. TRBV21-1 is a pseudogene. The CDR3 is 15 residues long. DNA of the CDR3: TGTGCCAGCAGCAAAGAAAGGGGGGCCTACAATGAGCAGTTCTTC. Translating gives CASSKERGAYNEQFF.

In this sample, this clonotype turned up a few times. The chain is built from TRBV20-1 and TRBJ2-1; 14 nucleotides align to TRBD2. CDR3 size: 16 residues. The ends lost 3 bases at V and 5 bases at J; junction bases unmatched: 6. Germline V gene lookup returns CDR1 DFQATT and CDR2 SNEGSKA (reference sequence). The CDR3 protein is CSASDPTSGGDNEQFF. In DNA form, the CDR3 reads TGCAGTGCTAGTGATCCGACTAGCGGGGGGGACAATGAGCAGTTCTTC.

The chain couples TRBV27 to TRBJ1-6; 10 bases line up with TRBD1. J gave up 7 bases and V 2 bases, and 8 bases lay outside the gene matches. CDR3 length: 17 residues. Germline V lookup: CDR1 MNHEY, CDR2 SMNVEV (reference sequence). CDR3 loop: CASSLRGTGVRNSPLHF. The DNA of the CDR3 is TGTGCCAGCAGTTTACGGGGGACAGGGGTACGGAATTCACCCCTCCACTTT.

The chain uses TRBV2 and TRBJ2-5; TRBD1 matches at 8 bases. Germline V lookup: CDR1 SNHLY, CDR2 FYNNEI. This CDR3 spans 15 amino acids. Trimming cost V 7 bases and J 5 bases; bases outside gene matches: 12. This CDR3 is CASTKGGRGRETQYF. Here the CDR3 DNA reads TGTGCCAGCACTAAAGGGGGCAGGGGGCGGGAGACCCAGTACTTC. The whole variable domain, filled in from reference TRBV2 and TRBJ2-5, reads EPEVTQTPSHQVTQMGQEVILRCVPISNHLYFYWYRQILGQKVEFLVSFYNNEISEKSEIFDDQFSVERPDGSNFTLKIRSTKLEDSAMYFCASTKGGRGRETQYFGPGTRLLVL.

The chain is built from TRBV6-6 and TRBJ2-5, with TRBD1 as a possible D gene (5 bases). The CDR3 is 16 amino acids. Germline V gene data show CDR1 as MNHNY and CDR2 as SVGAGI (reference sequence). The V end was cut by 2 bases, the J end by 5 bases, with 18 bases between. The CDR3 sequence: CASSYTASSRQETQYF. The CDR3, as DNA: TGTGCCAGCAGTTACACCGCGTCGAGCCGACAGGAGACCCAGTACTTC.

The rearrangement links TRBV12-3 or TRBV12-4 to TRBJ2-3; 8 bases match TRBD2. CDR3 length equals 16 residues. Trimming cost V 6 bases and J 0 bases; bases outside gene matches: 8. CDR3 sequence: CASSPTSGASTDTQYF. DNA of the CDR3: TGTGCCAGCAGCCCAACTAGCGGAGCTAGCACAGATACGCAGTATTTT.